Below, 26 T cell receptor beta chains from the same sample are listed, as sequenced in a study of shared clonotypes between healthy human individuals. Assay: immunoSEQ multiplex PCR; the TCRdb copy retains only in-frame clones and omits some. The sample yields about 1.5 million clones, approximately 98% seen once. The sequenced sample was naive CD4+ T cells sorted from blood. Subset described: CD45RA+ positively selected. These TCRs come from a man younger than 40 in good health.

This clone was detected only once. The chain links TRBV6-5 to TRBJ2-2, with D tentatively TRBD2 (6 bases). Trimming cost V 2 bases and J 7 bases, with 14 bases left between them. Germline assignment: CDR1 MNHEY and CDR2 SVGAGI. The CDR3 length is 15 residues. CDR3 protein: CASSYIGSSSGELFF. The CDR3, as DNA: TGTGCCAGCAGTTACATCGGGAGTAGTAGCGGGGAGCTGTTTTTT.

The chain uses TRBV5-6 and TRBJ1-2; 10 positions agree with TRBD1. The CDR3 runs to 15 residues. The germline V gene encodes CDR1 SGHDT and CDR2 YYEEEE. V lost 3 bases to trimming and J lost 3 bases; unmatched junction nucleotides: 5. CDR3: CASSSGQGRYYGYTF. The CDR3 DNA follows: TGTGCCAGCAGCTCGGGACAGGGGAGGTACTATGGCTACACCTTC.

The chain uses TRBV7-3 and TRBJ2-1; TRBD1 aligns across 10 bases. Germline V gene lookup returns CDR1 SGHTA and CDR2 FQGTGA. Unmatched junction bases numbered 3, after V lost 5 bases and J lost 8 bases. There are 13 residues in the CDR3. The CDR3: CASSATGGDEQFF. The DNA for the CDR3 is TGTGCCAGCAGCGCGACAGGGGGCGATGAGCAGTTCTTC.

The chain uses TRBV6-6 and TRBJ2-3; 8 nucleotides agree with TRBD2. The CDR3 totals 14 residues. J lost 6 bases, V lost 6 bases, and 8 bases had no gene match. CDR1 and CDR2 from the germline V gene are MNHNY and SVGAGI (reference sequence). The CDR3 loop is CASSSGLATDTQYF. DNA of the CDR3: TGTGCCAGCAGCTCAGGACTAGCAACGGATACGCAGTATTTT.

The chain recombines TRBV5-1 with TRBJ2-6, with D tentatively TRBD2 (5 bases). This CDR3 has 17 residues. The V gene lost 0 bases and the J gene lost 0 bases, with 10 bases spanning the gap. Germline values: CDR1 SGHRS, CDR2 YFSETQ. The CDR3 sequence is CASSLVTGNSGANVLTF. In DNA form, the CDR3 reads TGCGCCAGCAGCTTGGTCACGGGAAACTCTGGGGCCAACGTCCTGACTTTC.

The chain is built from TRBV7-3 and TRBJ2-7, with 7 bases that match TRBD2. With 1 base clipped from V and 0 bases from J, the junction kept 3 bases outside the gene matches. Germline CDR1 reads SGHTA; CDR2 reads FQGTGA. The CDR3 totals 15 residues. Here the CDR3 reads CASSLIAGDSYEQYF. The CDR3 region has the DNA TGTGCCAGCAGCTTAATCGCGGGGGACTCCTACGAGCAGTACTTC.

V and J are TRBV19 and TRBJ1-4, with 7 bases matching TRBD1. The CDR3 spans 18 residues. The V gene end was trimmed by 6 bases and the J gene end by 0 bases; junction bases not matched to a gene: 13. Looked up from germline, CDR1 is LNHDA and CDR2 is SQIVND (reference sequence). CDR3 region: CASSRTGAIRATNEKLFF. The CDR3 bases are TGTGCCAGTAGCCGTACAGGGGCAATACGTGCAACTAATGAAAAACTGTTTTTT.

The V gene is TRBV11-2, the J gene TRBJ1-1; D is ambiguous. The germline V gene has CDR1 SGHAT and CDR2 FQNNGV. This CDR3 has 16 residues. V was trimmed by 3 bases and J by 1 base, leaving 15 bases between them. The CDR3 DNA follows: TGTGCCAGCAGCTTGACTGACGGAATACCGAACACTGAAGCTTTCTTT. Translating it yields CASSLTDGIPNTEAFF.

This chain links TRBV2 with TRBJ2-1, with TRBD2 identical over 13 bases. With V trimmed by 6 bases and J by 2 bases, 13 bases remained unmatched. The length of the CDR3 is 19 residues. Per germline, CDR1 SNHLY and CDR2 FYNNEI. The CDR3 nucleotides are TGTGCCAGCAGATCGGGACTAGCGGGATCGATGCAAACCTACAATGAGCAGTTCTTC. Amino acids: CASRSGLAGSMQTYNEQFF.

DNA of the CDR3: TGCAGTGCTAGAGGATGGGCTGGCTACACCTTC. Residues: CSARGWAGYTF. The genes are TRBV20-1 and TRBJ1-2; no definite D call. This CDR3 is 11 amino acids long. The germline V gene has CDR1 DFQATT and CDR2 SNEGSKA (reference sequence). Deletions cut 1 base from V and 7 bases from J, with 7 bases between.

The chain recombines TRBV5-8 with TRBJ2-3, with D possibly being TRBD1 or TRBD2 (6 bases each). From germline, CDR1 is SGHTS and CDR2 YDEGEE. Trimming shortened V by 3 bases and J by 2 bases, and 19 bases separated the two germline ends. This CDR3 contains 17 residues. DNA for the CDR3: TGTGCCAGCAGCTCGCCCTTTAGGGGGGAAGTCACAGATACGCAGTATTTT. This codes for CASSSPFRGEVTDTQYF. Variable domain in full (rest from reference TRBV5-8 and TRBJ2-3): EAGVTQSPTHLIKTRGQQATLRCSPISGHTSVYWYQQALGLGLQFLLWYDEGEERNRGNFPPRFSGRQFPNYSSELNVNALELEDSALYLCASSSPFRGEVTDTQYFGPGTRLTVL.

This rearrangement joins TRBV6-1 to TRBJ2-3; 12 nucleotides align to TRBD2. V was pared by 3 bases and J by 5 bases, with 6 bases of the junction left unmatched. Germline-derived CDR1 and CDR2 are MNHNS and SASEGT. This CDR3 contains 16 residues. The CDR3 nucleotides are TGTGCCAGCAGTGAGAGACTAGCGGGAGTCTTAGATACGCAGTATTTT. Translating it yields CASSERLAGVLDTQYF.

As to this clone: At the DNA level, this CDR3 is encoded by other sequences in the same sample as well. The CDR3 protein is CASSLDRSSYEQYF. CDR3 coding DNA: TGTGCCAGCAGCTTAGATCGTTCGTCCTACGAGCAGTACTTC. The chain employs TRBV11-2 and TRBJ2-7; D not certain. CDR1 SGHAT and CDR2 FQNNGV come from the germline V gene. Trimming took off 0 bases at V and 1 base at J, with 7 bases between the two ends. This CDR3 spans 14 amino acids.

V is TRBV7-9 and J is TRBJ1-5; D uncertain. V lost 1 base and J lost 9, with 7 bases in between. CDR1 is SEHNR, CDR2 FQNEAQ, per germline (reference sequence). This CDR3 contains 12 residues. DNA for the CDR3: TGTGCCAGCAGCTTAGGAAGAGGGCCCCAGCATTTT. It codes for CASSLGRGPQHF.

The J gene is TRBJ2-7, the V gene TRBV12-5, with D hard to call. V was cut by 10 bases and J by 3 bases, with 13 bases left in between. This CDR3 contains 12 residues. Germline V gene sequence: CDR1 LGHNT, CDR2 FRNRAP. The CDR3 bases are TGTGCTACGGACCCTGTGGGCTACGAGCAGTACTTC. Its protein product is CATDPVGYEQYF.

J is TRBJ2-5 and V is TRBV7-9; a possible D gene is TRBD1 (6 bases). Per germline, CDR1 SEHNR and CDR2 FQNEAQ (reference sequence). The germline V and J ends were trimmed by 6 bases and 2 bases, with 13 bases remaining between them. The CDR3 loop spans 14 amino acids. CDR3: CASSFTGLQETQYF. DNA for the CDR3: TGTGCCAGCAGTTTTACAGGGCTTCAAGAGACCCAGTACTTC.

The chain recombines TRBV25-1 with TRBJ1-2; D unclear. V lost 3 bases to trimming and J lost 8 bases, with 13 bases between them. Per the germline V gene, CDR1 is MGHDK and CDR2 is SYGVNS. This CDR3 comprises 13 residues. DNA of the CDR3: TGTGCCAGCAGTGATCCAGGTCCCGGCGGCTACACCTTC. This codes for CASSDPGPGGYTF.

The CDR3 here is CASSYLWTGAESGANVLTF. For the CDR3, the DNA is TGTGCCAGCAGCTACCTATGGACAGGGGCTGAATCTGGGGCCAACGTCCTGACTTTC. J is TRBJ2-6 and V is TRBV5-5; 9 bases line up with TRBD1. Unmatched junction bases numbered 11, after V lost 3 bases and J lost 1 base. The germline V gene encodes CDR1 SGHKS and CDR2 YYEKEE (reference sequence). This CDR3 spans 19 amino acids.

The CDR3 coding sequence is TGTGCCAGCAGCTTACTCGGGACTCCGGGCACCGGGGAGCTGTTTTTT. It specifies CASSLLGTPGTGELFF. The chain is built from TRBV5-6 and TRBJ2-2; perhaps TRBD2 as D (6 bases). There are 16 residues in the CDR3. V was clipped by 2 bases and J by 4 bases, with 15 bases between them. Germline CDR1 SGHDT, CDR2 YYEEEE.

The DNA for the CDR3 is TGTGCCAGCAGCTTGAGGGAGTGGGTGAACACTGAAGCTTTCTTT. Its translation: CASSLREWVNTEAFF. This rearrangement joins TRBV7-6 to TRBJ1-1; the D is unclear. The V gene's germline CDR1 is SGHVS and CDR2 FNYEAQ. V was clipped by 3 bases and J by 0 bases, with 11 bases between them. The CDR3 is 15 amino acids.

The DNA of the CDR3 is TGTGCCAGCAGCTCCGGGGACAGGGGTGTAGATACGCAGTATTTT. Amino acid sequence: CASSSGDRGVDTQYF. This chain links TRBV5-4 with TRBJ2-3, with 10 bases identical to TRBD1. There are 15 residues in the CDR3. V was pared by 3 bases and J by 5 bases, with 6 bases of the junction left unmatched. Per the germline V gene, CDR1 is SGHNT and CDR2 is YYREEE (reference sequence).

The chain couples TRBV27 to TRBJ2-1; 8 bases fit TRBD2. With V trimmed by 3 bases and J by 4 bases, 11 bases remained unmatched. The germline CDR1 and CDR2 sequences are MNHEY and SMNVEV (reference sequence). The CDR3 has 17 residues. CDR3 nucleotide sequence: TGTGCCAGCAGTTTGAGGCCAAGCGGGAGAGGGTACAATGAGCAGTTCTTC. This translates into CASSLRPSGRGYNEQFF.

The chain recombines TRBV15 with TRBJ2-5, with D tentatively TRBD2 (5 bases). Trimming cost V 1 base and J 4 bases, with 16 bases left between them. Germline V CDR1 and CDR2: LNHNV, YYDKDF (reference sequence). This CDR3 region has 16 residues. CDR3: CATSRVRAIRGETQYF. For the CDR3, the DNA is TGTGCCACCAGCAGAGTTAGGGCAATCCGGGGAGAGACCCAGTACTTC.

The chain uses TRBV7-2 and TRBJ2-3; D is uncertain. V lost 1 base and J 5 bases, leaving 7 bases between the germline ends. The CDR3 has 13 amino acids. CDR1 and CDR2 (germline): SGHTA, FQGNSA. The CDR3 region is CASSLGFEDTQYF. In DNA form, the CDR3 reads TGTGCCAGCAGCTTAGGCTTTGAAGATACGCAGTATTTT. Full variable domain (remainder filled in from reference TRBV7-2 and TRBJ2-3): GAGVSQSPSNKVTEKGKDVELRCDPISGHTALYWYRQSLGQGLEFLIYFQGNSAPDKSGLPSDRFSAERTGGSVSTLTIQRTQQEDSAVYLCASSLGFEDTQYFGPGTRLTVL.

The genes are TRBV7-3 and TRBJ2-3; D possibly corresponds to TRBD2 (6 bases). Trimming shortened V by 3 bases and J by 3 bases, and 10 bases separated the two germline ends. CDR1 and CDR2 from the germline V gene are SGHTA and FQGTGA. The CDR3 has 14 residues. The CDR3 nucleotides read TGTGCCAGCAGCTTTGGGGGAGGTACAGATACGCAGTATTTT. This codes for CASSFGGGTDTQYF.

The CDR3 nucleotides are TGTGCCAGCAGTTACTACCAAGGGGGCCTCTACGAGCAGTACTTC. Its translation: CASSYYQGGLYEQYF. The rearrangement joins TRBV6-5 to TRBJ2-7; 7 bases agree with TRBD1. V shed 1 base, J shed 3 bases, and the junction held 6 bases outside the gene matches. CDR1 is MNHEY and CDR2 is SVGAGI in the germline V gene. CDR3 length: 15 residues.